Listed here are 23 T cell receptor beta chains from one sample, sequenced in a study of identical twins (dated by TCRdb to 2016 to 2017). The library was made by 5' RACE. These reads were obtained on an Illumina HiSeq 2000. TCRdb reworked the public reads: Q25 trimming with fastp, MiXCR clone assembly, productive beta chains retained. For every CDR3 protein sequence, its rows merge into one entry that carries the most common genes and DNA. This sample comprises around 470,000 distinct CDR3 sequences, approximately 15% of them detected only once. The leading ten clones occupy about 0.52% of the sample. The same specimen was also included in a second study, on yellow fever vaccine responses in identical twins.

The sample taken for sequencing was CD4+ T cells sorted from blood. All receptors come from a woman in her late teens or twenties in good health.

The chain is built from TRBV10-3 and TRBJ2-1; TRBD1 aligns across 7 bases. The germline gives CDR1 ENHRY, CDR2 SYGVKD. V lost 4 bases to trimming and J lost 5 bases; unmatched junction nucleotides: 8. CDR3 length: 15 residues. The CDR3 loop reads CAISGDGTANNEQFF. The DNA of the CDR3 is TGTGCCATCAGTGGGGATGGGACAGCTAACAATGAGCAGTTCTTC.

A few counts support this clonotype. The genes are TRBV12-3 or TRBV12-4 and TRBJ2-7; 13 nucleotides agree with TRBD2. This CDR3 contains 16 residues. The junction had 5 bases not matched to a gene; V was cut back by 1 base and J by 5 bases. In nucleotides, the CDR3 is TGTGCCAGCAGTTTAGAACTAGCGGGGGGGGCCCACGAGCAGTACTTC. Translation gives CASSLELAGGAHEQYF.

The J gene is TRBJ2-1, the V gene TRBV6-1; TRBD2 matches 10 bases. Losses at the gene ends were 5 bases for V and 8 bases for J; bases not matched to a gene: 6. CDR1 MNHNS and CDR2 SASEGT come from the germline V gene. This CDR3 contains 14 residues. CDR3: CASSRTSGVDEQFF. In nucleotides, the CDR3 is TGTGCCAGCAGTAGAACTAGCGGGGTCGATGAGCAGTTCTTC.

This clonotype has a handful of counts. CDR3 sequence reads: CASSFPTPGGTQYF. Written as DNA, the CDR3 is TGTGCCAGCAGCTTCCCCACCCCAGGGGGTACGCAGTATTTT. V usage is TRBV7-9 and J usage is TRBJ2-3; 7 bases line up with TRBD1. CDR1 is SEHNR and CDR2 is FQNEAQ in the germline V gene (reference sequence). V was clipped by 3 bases and J by 8 bases; unmatched bases: 8. The CDR3 is 14 residues long.

In this sample, this clonotype turned up a few times. The J gene is TRBJ2-5, the V gene TRBV5-1; D perhaps matches TRBD1 (7 bases). The CDR3 loop spans 16 amino acids. Per the germline V gene, CDR1 is SGHRS and CDR2 is YFSETQ. Trimming stripped 5 bases from V and 3 bases from J, with 20 bases between. CDR3 DNA sequence: TGCGCCAGCAGTCCTCCAGGCAGGGGGGTGGAAGAGACCCAGTACTTC. Translating gives CASSPPGRGVEETQYF.

This clonotype was detected many times. The CDR3 DNA sequence: TGTGCCAGCAGTGGTCAACGCTTGAATAGCAATCAGCCCCAGCATTTT. Encoded protein: CASSGQRLNSNQPQHF. This chain uses TRBV12-3 or TRBV12-4 with TRBJ1-5; D gene uncertain. The CDR3 totals 16 residues. Trimming took off 5 bases at V and 0 bases at J, with 14 bases between the two ends.

The chain has TRBV20-1 and TRBJ2-7; 10 bases fit TRBD2. The germline V gene encodes CDR1 DFQATT and CDR2 SNEGSKA (reference sequence). The CDR3 extends over 14 amino acids. V trimming: 5 bases; J trimming: 0 bases; junction bases outside the gene matches: 4. The CDR3 DNA follows: TGCAGTGCTTTAGCGGGAGGCCCCTCCTACGAGCAGTACTTC. Residues: CSALAGGPSYEQYF.

The V and J genes are TRBV11-3 and TRBJ2-1; D is perhaps TRBD2 (6 bases). Germline CDR1 reads SGHNT; CDR2 reads YENEEA. V was shortened by 0 bases and J by 12 bases, with 12 bases between the two germline ends. The CDR3 has 13 residues. CDR3 sequence reads: CASSLEARGRQFF. CDR3 nucleotide sequence: TGTGCCAGCAGCTTAGAGGCGCGGGGCAGGCAGTTCTTC.

This clonotype was counted between two and nine times. The chain links TRBV5-1 to TRBJ1-1, with D possibly TRBD1 on 5 matching bases. Germline V lookup: CDR1 SGHRS, CDR2 YFSETQ. The CDR3 spans 16 residues. V lost 0 bases and J lost 5, with 17 bases in between. CDR3 protein: CASSLGRGDWGTEAFF. The CDR3 DNA sequence: TGCGCCAGCAGCTTGGGGCGGGGGGACTGGGGGACTGAAGCTTTCTTT.

This chain joins TRBV20-1 and TRBJ2-2, with TRBD2 matching 9 bases. V shed 5 bases and J 3 bases; nucleotides not matched to a gene: 7. The CDR3 extends over 15 amino acids. Germline CDR1 is DFQATT and CDR2 is SNEGSKA (reference sequence). The chain's CDR3 is CSAGEPSGDTGELFF. For the CDR3, the DNA is TGCAGTGCTGGTGAGCCTAGCGGGGACACCGGGGAGCTGTTTTTT.

This clonotype was recorded a few times. The chain couples TRBV7-2 to TRBJ2-7, with 9 bases matching TRBD1. The CDR3 has 14 amino acids. J gave up 2 bases and V 5 bases, and 4 bases lay outside the gene matches. CDR1 is SGHTA, CDR2 FQGNSA, per germline. This chain's CDR3 is CASSKGDRAYEQYF. The CDR3 DNA sequence: TGTGCCAGCAGCAAGGGGGACAGGGCCTACGAGCAGTACTTC.

This clonotype has ten or more counts. The chain uses TRBV29-1 and TRBJ2-3; D perhaps matches TRBD2 (5 bases). Trimming stripped 0 bases from V and 0 bases from J, with 19 bases between. CDR3 length: 18 amino acids. Germline values: CDR1 SQVTM, CDR2 ANQGSEA. CDR3 in amino acids: CSVEDARGIGPSTDTQYF. CDR3 coding DNA: TGCAGCGTTGAAGATGCCCGGGGAATAGGTCCTAGCACAGATACGCAGTATTTT.

V gene TRBV4-1 combines with J gene TRBJ2-7; D not certain. The CDR3 consists of 18 residues. V dropped 3 bases and J dropped 0 bases, with 21 bases sitting between them. CDR1 is MGHRA and CDR2 is YSYEKL in the germline V gene. Here the CDR3 reads CASSHPGIPQGNSYEQYF. The CDR3 nucleotides are TGCGCCAGCAGCCACCCTGGGATTCCGCAAGGGAACTCCTACGAGCAGTACTTC.

The V call is TRBV10-3, the J call TRBJ2-2; D is undetermined. The CDR3 runs 15 residues. Trimming removed 0 bases at V and 0 bases at J, with 5 bases between. Per germline, CDR1 ENHRY and CDR2 SYGVKD. The CDR3 region has the DNA TGTGCCATCAGTGAGTCGGTCACGAACACCGGGGAGCTGTTTTTT. Protein: CAISESVTNTGELFF.

This clonotype showed up just a few times. This sequence joins TRBV7-9 and TRBJ2-7, with 7 positions matching TRBD1. The trim removed 5 bases at V and 5 bases at J, leaving 9 bases unmatched. Germline CDR1 reads SEHNR; CDR2 reads FQNEAQ (reference sequence). CDR3 length: 14 amino acids. CDR3 in DNA: TGTGCCAGCAGCGAAGCCAGAGGGGGCCACGAGCAGTACTTC. Translation gives CASSEARGGHEQYF.

This clonotype has a handful of counts. The rearrangement uses TRBV5-6 and TRBJ2-5; the match to TRBD2 covers 15 bases. The CDR3 spans 17 residues. Germline V gives CDR1 SGHDT, CDR2 YYEEEE. The V segment lost 5 bases and the J segment 4 bases; nucleotides outside the gene matches: 9. The DNA of the CDR3 is TGTGCCAGCAGAGGACTAGCGGGGGGGAATAGTCGAGAGACCCAGTACTTC. Residues: CASRGLAGGNSRETQYF. The whole variable domain, filled in from reference TRBV5-6 and TRBJ2-5, reads DAGVTQSPTHLIKTRGQQVTLRCSPKSGHDTVSWYQQALGQGPQFIFQYYEEEERQRGNFPDRFSGHQFPNYSSELNVNALLLGDSALYLCASRGLAGGNSRETQYFGPGTRLLVL.

The chain couples TRBV6-1 to TRBJ2-7; 11 nucleotides match TRBD1. V shed 6 bases, J shed 4 bases, and the junction held 11 bases outside the gene matches. The germline CDR1 and CDR2 sequences are MNHNS and SASEGT. The CDR3 totals 16 residues. CDR3 region: CASRRRRTGGIYEQYF. The CDR3 nucleotides read TGTGCCAGCAGGCGCCGGAGGACAGGGGGCATATACGAGCAGTACTTC.

V is TRBV7-2 and J is TRBJ2-3, with 7 positions matching TRBD1. The V segment lost 7 bases and the J segment 5 bases; nucleotides outside the gene matches: 12. The length of the CDR3 is 15 residues. Germline-derived CDR1 and CDR2 are SGHTA and FQGNSA. In nucleotides, the CDR3 is TGTGCCAGCACCAAGAAGGGGGCCGGGGTAGATACGCAGTATTTT. Its protein product is CASTKKGAGVDTQYF.

The rearrangement joins TRBV11-2 to TRBJ2-7; 7 nucleotides align to TRBD1. The CDR3 runs to 18 residues. Trimming cost V 3 bases and J 3 bases; bases outside gene matches: 17. The germline gives CDR1 SGHAT, CDR2 FQNNGV. The CDR3 region is CASSFINRAPGQSYEQYF. CDR3 in DNA: TGTGCCAGCAGCTTCATAAATCGAGCGCCGGGACAGAGCTACGAGCAGTACTTC.

Only a few counts were recorded for this clonotype. This chain connects TRBV5-1 to TRBJ2-3; weak D call: TRBD2 (5 bases). With 0 bases removed from V and 3 bases from J, the gap between germline ends came to 14 bases. Germline V CDR1 and CDR2: SGHRS, YFSETQ. The length of the CDR3 is 16 residues. This CDR3 is CASSLGTDWRTDTQYF. The CDR3 DNA reads as TGCGCCAGCAGCTTGGGGACGGACTGGAGGACAGATACGCAGTATTTT.

This chain connects TRBV24-1 to TRBJ2-1; a possible D gene is TRBD2 (5 bases). Trimming took off 1 base at V and 4 bases at J, with 19 bases between the two ends. This CDR3 contains 18 residues. CDR1 is KGHDR, CDR2 SFDVKD, per germline. The CDR3 DNA is TGTGCCACCAGTGATTTTGAGGGAGCCCCGGGCGCATACAATGAGCAGTTCTTC. Translating gives CATSDFEGAPGAYNEQFF.

The rearrangement links TRBV20-1 to TRBJ2-7; 7 positions agree with TRBD2. CDR3 size: 13 residues. Germline assignment: CDR1 DFQATT and CDR2 SNEGSKA (reference sequence). The V segment lost 5 bases and the J segment 2 bases; nucleotides outside the gene matches: 6. Here the CDR3 reads CSAFNGTTYEQYF. In DNA form, the CDR3 reads TGCAGTGCTTTCAATGGGACTACCTACGAGCAGTACTTC.

The chain is built from TRBV5-1 and TRBJ1-1, with D unclear. The V end lost 6 bases, the J end lost 0 bases, and 3 bases lay between the germline ends. The CDR3 spans 11 residues. Germline CDR1 is SGHRS and CDR2 is YFSETQ. The CDR3 sequence is CASKVNTEAFF. Written as DNA, the CDR3 is TGCGCCAGCAAGGTGAACACTGAAGCTTTCTTT.